The T cell receptor beta chain under discussion was sequenced for a study of T cell responses to AZD1222 COVID-19 vaccine. Study outcomes and limitations: Repertoire sampling was restricted to post-peak T cell response timepoints. A mostly white British donor set with more females was recruited, and clonal diversity was possibly underestimated.

Only a few counts were recorded for this clone. Its cognate antigen is unknown. The assay was immunoSEQ multiplex PCR, and TCRdb's table has in-frame clones only and misses some. The sample carries about 110,000 clones, around 80% recorded once. V lost 0 bases to trimming and J lost 5 bases, with 10 bases between them. CDR3 size: 14 residues. The germline CDR1 and CDR2 sequences are LGHNA and YSLEER. The starting material was peripheral blood, obtained on day 0 of AZD1222 vaccination. The origin of this receptor is an adult in good health. The gene calls are TRBV4-3 and TRBJ1-2; D is possibly TRBD1 (6 bases). CDR3 DNA sequence: TGCGCCAGCAGCCAAGATGTACAGGGTTATGGCTACACCTTC. Translating gives CASSQDVQGYGYTF.